The 25 T cell receptor beta chains in this list originate from one sample, sequenced in a study of blood T cell repertoires in COVID-19. The protocol was immunoSEQ multiplex PCR, while the TCRdb copy is restricted to in-frame clones and leaves out a portion. The table records 200,000 to 250,000 clones, less than 90% of them present only once. Sequenced: PBMCs or T cells enriched from blood (not recorded which). These receptors came from a woman aged 30 to 39 who had been exposed to COVID-19.

The chain uses TRBV30 and TRBJ1-1, with TRBD1 as a possible D gene (5 bases). Germline CDR1 and CDR2: GTSNPN and SVGIG (reference sequence). V was clipped by 2 bases and J by 4 bases, with 11 bases between them. There are 13 residues in the CDR3. CDR3 coding DNA: TGTGCCTGGAGTCCCAGGGTGGGCACTGAAGCTTTCTTT. It specifies CAWSPRVGTEAFF.

The chain employs TRBV11-2 and TRBJ1-1; a weak D match, TRBD1 (5 bases). Germline CDR1 reads SGHAT; CDR2 reads FQNNGV. The CDR3 runs 13 residues. V lost 11 bases and J 0 bases, leaving 13 bases between the germline ends. Written as DNA, the CDR3 is TGTGCCGCAACAGGACCCATGAACACTGAAGCTTTCTTT. It translates to CAATGPMNTEAFF. Full variable domain (outside the CDR3, taken from reference TRBV11-2 and TRBJ1-1): EAGVAQSPRYKIIEKRQSVAFWCNPISGHATLYWYQQILGQGPKLLIQFQNNGVVDDSQLPKDRFSAERLKGVDSTLKIQPAKLEDSAVYLCAATGPMNTEAFFGQGTRLTVV.

This clone was counted once. The V call is TRBV12-5, the J call TRBJ1-5, with 9 bases lining up with TRBD1. The germline CDR1 and CDR2 sequences are LGHNT and FRNRAP. The trim removed 6 bases at V and 6 bases at J, leaving 15 bases unmatched. The CDR3 spans 17 residues. Here the CDR3 DNA reads TGTGCTAGTGGCGCCGGGACAGGGCCTCCGGCGAGTCAGCCCCAGCATTTT. Translation: CASGAGTGPPASQPQHF.

In nucleotides, the CDR3 is TGCGCCAGCACCCGGACAGGTTGGGACGAGCAGTACTTC. It translates to CASTRTGWDEQYF. This rearrangement joins TRBV5-1 to TRBJ2-7; 7 positions match TRBD1. The germline V gene encodes CDR1 SGHRS and CDR2 YFSETQ. V shed 6 bases, J shed 5 bases, and the junction held 8 bases outside the gene matches. This CDR3 is 13 amino acids long.

The V gene is TRBV28, the J gene TRBJ1-3, with 9 bases aligning to TRBD1. Germline lookup yields CDR1 MDHEN and CDR2 SYDVKM. This CDR3 spans 15 amino acids. V lost 6 bases, J lost 3 bases, and 6 bases stayed unmatched. This CDR3 reads CASRGQGRGGNTIYF. In DNA, the CDR3 is TGTGCCAGCAGAGGACAGGGGCGCGGTGGAAACACCATATATTTT.

V gene TRBV3-1 (or the pseudogene TRBV3-2) combines with J gene TRBJ1-1, with D maybe TRBD1 (5 bases). The V gene lost 4 bases and the J gene lost 1 base, with 10 bases spanning the gap. Germline CDR1 LGHDT, CDR2 YNNKEL (reference sequence). The CDR3 covers 14 residues. CDR3 coding DNA: TGTGCCAGCAGCCCCTTGGACACGAACACTGAAGCTTTCTTT. This translates into CASSPLDTNTEAFF.

The rearrangement joins TRBV3-1 (or the pseudogene TRBV3-2) to TRBJ1-6; 9 bases fit TRBD1. After removal of 3 bases from V and 7 bases from J, the junction contained 4 bases not matched to a gene. Germline V gives CDR1 LGHDT, CDR2 YNNKEL (reference sequence). The CDR3 length is 15 residues. The CDR3 bases are TGTGCCAGCAGCCACGGACAGGGGAGCAATTCACCCCTCCACTTT. Translated: CASSHGQGSNSPLHF.

The rearrangement uses TRBV6-5 and TRBJ1-1; weak D call: TRBD1 (6 bases). Germline CDR1 is MNHEY and CDR2 is SVGAGI. The germline V and J ends were trimmed by 3 bases and 5 bases, with 16 bases remaining between them. This CDR3 is 15 amino acids long. CDR3 sequence reads: CASSYLQGRGTEAFF. The CDR3 DNA reads as TGTGCCAGCAGTTATTTACAGGGCCGGGGTACTGAAGCTTTCTTT.

J is TRBJ2-6 and V is TRBV6-2 or TRBV6-3; TRBD1 agrees at 7 bases. Germline V CDR1 and CDR2: MNHEY, SVGEGT. V lost 8 bases and J lost 1; bases outside the gene matches: 5. This CDR3 is 15 amino acids long. Here the CDR3 DNA reads TGTGCCAGCGGCCGACAGGGATCTGGGGCCAACGTCCTGACTTTC. Amino acid sequence: CASGRQGSGANVLTF.

The V call is TRBV30, the J call TRBJ2-7, with D maybe TRBD1 (6 bases). The CDR3 has 13 amino acids. V dropped 8 bases and J dropped 0 bases, with 14 bases sitting between them. Looked up from germline, CDR1 is GTSNPN and CDR2 is SVGIG (reference sequence). This CDR3 reads CAHRDTNSYEQYF. The CDR3, as DNA: TGTGCCCACCGGGACACCAACTCCTACGAGCAGTACTTC.

CDR3: CASSFLREQYF. In nucleotides, the CDR3 is TGTGCCAGCAGCTTTCTGCGGGAGCAGTACTTC. The chain couples TRBV5-6 to TRBJ2-7, with no clear D. The CDR3 contains 11 residues. V lost 2 bases and J 7 bases, leaving 7 bases between the germline ends. Germline values: CDR1 SGHDT, CDR2 YYEEEE.

The CDR3: CASSLGWGGGTDTQYF. The CDR3 DNA follows: TGTGCCAGCAGCTTAGGGTGGGGGGGCGGCACAGATACGCAGTATTTT. The V and J genes are TRBV7-6 and TRBJ2-3; tentative D call: TRBD2 (7 bases). The V gene lost 1 base and the J gene lost 1 base, with 12 bases spanning the gap. Germline CDR1 and CDR2: SGHVS and FNYEAQ. The CDR3 is made up of 16 amino acids.

The J gene is TRBJ1-1, the V gene TRBV27, with 7 nucleotides matching TRBD1. In germline, CDR1 is MNHEY, CDR2 SMNVEV (reference sequence). With V trimmed by 5 bases and J by 6 bases, 9 bases remained unmatched. The CDR3 length is 14 residues. The CDR3 loop reads CASSPRGRRAEAFF. The CDR3, as DNA: TGTGCCAGCAGTCCAAGGGGGCGGAGGGCTGAAGCTTTCTTT.

The chain employs TRBV24-1 and TRBJ1-1; TRBD1 aligns across 7 bases. Germline trimming cut 7 bases from V and 5 bases from J; bases unmatched to any gene: 18. This CDR3 is built from 17 residues. Germline assignment: CDR1 KGHDR and CDR2 SFDVKD. The CDR3 spells CATRPTGAPSDGTEAFF. As DNA, the CDR3 is TGTGCCACCAGACCTACAGGGGCGCCCAGCGATGGGACTGAAGCTTTCTTT.

The chain employs TRBV7-2 and TRBJ2-1; TRBD1 agrees at 7 bases. Germline CDR1 SGHTA, CDR2 FQGNSA. This CDR3 comprises 15 residues. Losses at the gene ends were 2 bases for V and 5 bases for J; bases not matched to a gene: 6. As DNA, the CDR3 is TGTGCCAGCAGCTTATCGGGACAGACTAACAATGAGCAGTTCTTC. Its protein product is CASSLSGQTNNEQFF.

The rearrangement joins TRBV4-2 to TRBJ2-1, with TRBD1 identical over 8 bases. The CDR3 consists of 16 residues. V shed 0 bases and J 6 bases; nucleotides not matched to a gene: 7. Germline V gene sequence: CDR1 LGHNA, CDR2 YNFKEQ. Here the CDR3 DNA reads TGTGCCAGCAGCCAAGATCAGGACAGGGTCCGCAATGAGCAGTTCTTC. It encodes CASSQDQDRVRNEQFF.

V usage is TRBV6-6 and J usage is TRBJ2-7, with 8 bases lining up with TRBD2. V gave up 5 bases and J gave up 0 bases; unmatched junction bases: 15. The CDR3 spans 18 residues. Germline V gives CDR1 MNHNY, CDR2 SVGAGI (reference sequence). The DNA for the CDR3 is TGTGCCAGCAGTCCCAGATCACCCGACAGCGGGAGCTCCTACGAGCAGTACTTC. Amino acid sequence: CASSPRSPDSGSSYEQYF.

This rearrangement joins TRBV30 to TRBJ2-2; D gene unclear. This CDR3 has 17 amino acids. Trimming stripped 2 bases from V and 1 base from J, with 17 bases between. Germline CDR1 GTSNPN, CDR2 SVGIG (reference sequence). The CDR3 DNA reads TGTGCCTGGAGTCCCCTGACACGGTTTGGGAACACCGGGGAGCTGTTTTTT. As protein: CAWSPLTRFGNTGELFF.

A few counts support this clone. The chain joins TRBV5-4 to TRBJ2-7; the D gene is possibly TRBD2 (5 bases). Germline loops: CDR1 SGHNT, CDR2 YYREEE (reference sequence). Trimming shortened V by 4 bases and J by 4 bases, and 21 bases separated the two germline ends. The CDR3 extends over 16 amino acids. For the CDR3, the DNA is TGTGCCAGCAGCCTAGCTTCGGCAGGTCGGGGTTACGAGCAGTACTTC. Protein sequence: CASSLASAGRGYEQYF.

V usage is TRBV29-1 and J usage is TRBJ1-5, with 7 bases fitting TRBD1. The trim removed 5 bases at V and 4 bases at J, leaving 5 bases unmatched. CDR1 is SQVTM and CDR2 is ANQGSEA in the germline V gene. This CDR3 has 13 amino acids. In DNA form, the CDR3 reads TGCAGCGTTATGACAGGGTGGAATCAGCCCCAGCATTTT. Translated: CSVMTGWNQPQHF.

The V gene is TRBV4-2, the J gene TRBJ2-3; 8 bases line up with TRBD2. Germline loops: CDR1 LGHNA, CDR2 YNFKEQ. The CDR3 consists of 19 residues. With V trimmed by 1 base and J by 7 bases, 19 bases remained unmatched. CDR3 sequence (DNA): TGTGCCAGCAGCCAAGGGCCTCCCCTTCGGGGGGGCTGGGCGAATACGCAGTATTTT. Translating gives CASSQGPPLRGGWANTQYF.

This chain connects TRBV4-2 to TRBJ1-6, with 8 bases identical to TRBD1. Germline CDR1 reads LGHNA; CDR2 reads YNFKEQ. This CDR3 region has 15 residues. V lost 0 bases, J lost 9 bases, and 4 bases stayed unmatched. CDR3 in DNA: TGTGCCAGCAGCCAAGATTACAGGGGGGGTTCACCCCTCCACTTT. Translation gives CASSQDYRGGSPLHF.

This clone was counted a single time. This sequence joins TRBV9 and TRBJ1-2; 8 bases fit TRBD1. Trimming took 3 bases from V and 8 from J; bases not matched to a gene: 12. Germline V gene lookup returns CDR1 SGDLS and CDR2 YYNGEE. The CDR3 is 15 residues long. The CDR3, as DNA: TGTGCCAGCAGCGCCCGGGACACAGGGGGTGTGGGCTACACCTTC. Its protein product is CASSARDTGGVGYTF.

This clone was picked up a small number of times. The gene calls are TRBV11-2 and TRBJ2-2; tentative D call: TRBD1 (6 bases). The CDR3 length is 14 residues. CDR1 is SGHAT and CDR2 is FQNNGV in the germline V gene. V lost 5 bases to trimming and J lost 0 bases, with 7 bases between them. The DNA for the CDR3 is TGTGCCAGCAGCGGGACAACGAACACCGGGGAGCTGTTTTTT. This translates into CASSGTTNTGELFF.

The chain joins TRBV19 to TRBJ1-5; possible D gene TRBD1, 6 bases. In germline, CDR1 is LNHDA, CDR2 SQIVND (reference sequence). Deletions cut 6 bases from V and 2 bases from J, with 14 bases between. This CDR3 contains 15 residues. The CDR3: CASSPGATGNQPQHF. In DNA form, the CDR3 reads TGTGCCAGTAGCCCAGGGGCGACGGGCAATCAGCCCCAGCATTTT.